Below, 17 T cell receptor beta chains from the same sample are listed, as sequenced in a study of blood T cell repertoires in COVID-19. Libraries were prepared by immunoSEQ multiplex PCR; TCRdb keeps only in-frame clonotypes and omits some of them. The top ten hold 3.5% to 4.5% of the sample, which has more than 200,000 clones, around nine tenths seen once. Sequencing input: PBMCs or T cells enriched from blood (not recorded which). The receptors derive from a woman aged 30 to 39 who had recovered from COVID-19.

The chain uses TRBV5-1 and TRBJ2-3; TRBD1 is a possible D gene (6 bases). V lost 0 bases and J lost 6, with 14 bases in between. Germline V lookup: CDR1 SGHRS, CDR2 YFSETQ. The CDR3 is made up of 15 amino acids. CDR3 amino acids: CASSLGGQREDTQYF. For the CDR3, the DNA is TGCGCCAGCAGCTTGGGAGGACAGCGCGAGGATACGCAGTATTTT.

The chain combines TRBV7-9 with TRBJ2-7; 7 nucleotides align to TRBD1. The CDR3 has 16 amino acids. CDR1 and CDR2 from the germline V gene are SEHNR and FQNEAQ (reference sequence). The J segment lost 2 bases and the V segment lost 3 bases, leaving 10 bases of the junction unmatched. The chain's CDR3 is CASSFRQGSKTYEQYF. CDR3 nucleotides: TGTGCCAGCAGCTTTCGACAGGGCTCGAAGACCTACGAGCAGTACTTC.

The gene calls are TRBV5-4 and TRBJ2-7, with 9 bases lining up with TRBD2. V lost 0 bases, J lost 5 bases, and 12 bases stayed unmatched. The germline V gene encodes CDR1 SGHNT and CDR2 YYREEE (reference sequence). The CDR3 is 17 residues long. The CDR3 region is CASSLDFRAGGKDEQYF. CDR3 DNA: TGTGCCAGCAGCTTGGATTTTCGTGCGGGAGGGAAGGACGAGCAGTACTTC.

This rearrangement joins TRBV2 to TRBJ2-7; 13 nucleotides line up with TRBD2. V was pared by 5 bases and J by 6 bases, with 10 bases of the junction left unmatched. Germline V gives CDR1 SNHLY, CDR2 FYNNEI. The CDR3 covers 16 residues. CDR3 sequence reads: CASSSGTSGALREQYF. The DNA of the CDR3 is TGTGCCAGCAGTTCCGGGACTAGCGGGGCCCTACGCGAGCAGTACTTC.

The chain recombines TRBV10-3 with TRBJ1-3; tentative D call: TRBD1 (5 bases). The germline V and J ends were trimmed by 10 bases and 0 bases, with 13 bases remaining between them. The CDR3 length is 14 residues. Germline lookup yields CDR1 ENHRY and CDR2 SYGVKD. CDR3 protein: CATRPGDSGNTIYF. CDR3 sequence (DNA): TGTGCCACCCGCCCGGGGGACTCTGGAAACACCATATATTTT.

V and J are TRBV3-1 (or the pseudogene TRBV3-2) and TRBJ1-1; 7 nucleotides align to TRBD1. V gave up 5 bases and J gave up 3 bases; unmatched junction bases: 6. CDR1 and CDR2 (germline): LGHDT, YNNKEL (reference sequence). The CDR3 has 14 amino acids. CDR3 amino acids: CASSWRTGHTEAFF. For the CDR3, the DNA is TGTGCCAGCAGCTGGAGGACAGGCCACACTGAAGCTTTCTTT.

This chain connects TRBV4-2 to TRBJ1-1; D possibly corresponds to TRBD1 (5 bases). V lost 1 base, J lost 2 bases, and 14 bases lay in between. In germline, CDR1 is LGHNA, CDR2 YNFKEQ. The CDR3 spans 16 residues. This CDR3 is CASSQVAGTPNTEAFF. In DNA, the CDR3 is TGTGCCAGCAGCCAAGTGGCGGGGACGCCAAACACTGAAGCTTTCTTT.

This clone was counted only a few times. V gene TRBV5-1 combines with J gene TRBJ1-2; TRBD1 matches 12 bases. The trim removed 2 bases at V and 7 bases at J, leaving 6 bases unmatched. Germline loops: CDR1 SGHRS, CDR2 YFSETQ. The CDR3 runs 15 residues. The CDR3 spells CASSFPGQGASGYTF. The DNA of the CDR3 is TGCGCCAGCAGCTTCCCGGGACAGGGGGCGTCTGGCTACACCTTC.

This sequence joins TRBV9 and TRBJ1-3, with a weak D call TRBD1 (6 bases). CDR1 and CDR2 from the germline V gene are SGDLS and YYNGEE. Trimming cost V 4 bases and J 4 bases, with 15 bases left between them. The CDR3 contains 15 residues. The CDR3 region is CASSLSQGWGNTIYF. The CDR3 nucleotides are TGTGCCAGCAGCCTGTCACAGGGTTGGGGAAACACCATATATTTT.

The genes are TRBV6-2 or TRBV6-3 and TRBJ1-2; D unclear. The CDR3 is 16 amino acids. Per germline, CDR1 MNHEY and CDR2 SVGEGT. V lost 0 bases and J 8 bases, leaving 19 bases between the germline ends. CDR3 protein: CASSYSINAYDLGYTF. For the CDR3, the DNA is TGTGCCAGCAGTTACTCGATCAATGCGTACGATTTAGGCTACACCTTC.

This chain joins TRBV9 and TRBJ2-5; 7 bases line up with TRBD1. V shed 3 bases and J 7 bases; nucleotides not matched to a gene: 6. In germline, CDR1 is SGDLS, CDR2 YYNGEE. CDR3 length: 13 amino acids. CDR3 loop: CASSATGETTQYF. The CDR3 DNA is TGTGCCAGCAGCGCTACAGGGGAGACGACCCAGTACTTC.

The J gene is TRBJ2-1, the V gene TRBV7-8; TRBD1 agrees at 12 bases. The CDR3 totals 15 residues. Trimming cost V 4 bases and J 8 bases; bases outside gene matches: 6. In germline, CDR1 is SGHVS, CDR2 FQNEAQ. The CDR3 DNA follows: TGTGCCAGCAGCTCTCAGGGACAGGGGGCCCATGAGCAGTTCTTC. Translated, it gives CASSSQGQGAHEQFF.

The rearrangement uses TRBV19 and TRBJ1-2; D remains ambiguous. The CDR3 runs to 14 residues. Trimming removed 7 bases at V and 8 bases at J, with 20 bases between. The germline gives CDR1 LNHDA, CDR2 SQIVND (reference sequence). The CDR3 DNA reads TGTGCCAGTACGATGACCGGGAGCCGTCTAGGCTACACCTTC. It yields the protein CASTMTGSRLGYTF.

The chain is built from TRBV30 and TRBJ2-3, with 8 bases lining up with TRBD2. V trimming: 1 base; J trimming: 5 bases; junction bases outside the gene matches: 5. This CDR3 has 14 residues. The germline V gene has CDR1 GTSNPN and CDR2 SVGIG (reference sequence). This chain's CDR3 is CAWSGGGRRDTQYF. The CDR3 coding sequence is TGTGCCTGGAGTGGGGGCGGGAGGAGAGATACGCAGTATTTT.

The chain combines TRBV7-9 with TRBJ1-1, with TRBD1 matching over 9 bases. CDR3 length equals 14 residues. Per the germline V gene, CDR1 is SEHNR and CDR2 is FQNEAQ (reference sequence). J lost 5 bases, V lost 4 bases, and 5 bases had no gene match. This chain's CDR3 is CASSSDRGSTEAFF. CDR3 nucleotides: TGTGCCAGCAGCTCGGACAGGGGCAGTACTGAAGCTTTCTTT. Based on the CDR3 plus reference TRBV7-9 and TRBJ1-1, the full variable domain is DTGVSQNPRHKITKRGQNVTFRCDPISEHNRLYWYRQTLGQGPEFLTYFQNEAQLEKSRLLSDRFSAERPKGSFSTLEIQRTEQGDSAMYLCASSSDRGSTEAFFGQGTRLTVV.

The chain joins TRBV7-9 to TRBJ1-2, with D perhaps matching TRBD1 (5 bases). Germline CDR1 is SEHNR and CDR2 is FQNEAQ (reference sequence). Trimming took 4 bases from V and 2 from J, leaving 26 bases between them. The CDR3 has 19 amino acids. This chain's CDR3 is CASSSTLDRRESGNYGYTF. CDR3 in DNA: TGTGCCAGCAGCTCTACCCTTGACAGACGAGAGAGTGGGAACTATGGCTACACCTTC. Full variable domain (missing parts from reference TRBV7-9 and TRBJ1-2): DTGVSQNPRHKITKRGQNVTFRCDPISEHNRLYWYRQTLGQGPEFLTYFQNEAQLEKSRLLSDRFSAERPKGSFSTLEIQRTEQGDSAMYLCASSSTLDRRESGNYGYTFGSGTRLTVV.

The genes are TRBV28 and TRBJ1-5; 7 bases map to TRBD1. The CDR3 is 13 residues long. V lost 6 bases to trimming and J lost 2 bases; unmatched junction nucleotides: 1. Germline assignment: CDR1 MDHEN and CDR2 SYDVKM. CDR3 nucleotides: TGTGCCAGCAGAACAGGGGGCAATCAGCCCCAGCATTTT. The encoded protein is CASRTGGNQPQHF. The variable domain in full, with the rest retrieved from reference TRBV28 and TRBJ1-5, is DVKVTQSSRYLVKRTGEKVFLECVQDMDHENMFWYRQDPGLGLRLIYFSYDVKMKEKGDIPEGYSVSREKKERFSLILESASTNQTSMYLCASRTGGNQPQHFGDGTRLSIL.